This T cell receptor beta chain was captured by sequencing in a study of high-grade serous ovarian cancer treatment subgroups. The CDR3 has 14 residues. Germline trimming cut 6 bases from V and 7 bases from J; bases unmatched to any gene: 8. Germline values: CDR1 MNHNY, CDR2 SVGAGI (reference sequence). Some clones are missing from TCRdb's copy, which holds only in-frame ones; the method was immunoSEQ multiplex PCR. The top ten clones hold 4.5% to 7.5% of a sample with thousands of clones, about 72% of them seen once. Tumor samples were taken before definitive surgery or chemotherapy. The V call is TRBV6-6, the J call TRBJ1-2, with 10 bases lining up with TRBD1. Sequencing was done on a sample of tumor tissue. The source of this sequence is a human donor with high-grade serous ovarian cancer. The CDR3 region has the DNA TGTGCCAGCAGAAGACAGGGGGCGCCTGGTGGCTACACCTTC. Encoded protein: CASRRQGAPGGYTF.